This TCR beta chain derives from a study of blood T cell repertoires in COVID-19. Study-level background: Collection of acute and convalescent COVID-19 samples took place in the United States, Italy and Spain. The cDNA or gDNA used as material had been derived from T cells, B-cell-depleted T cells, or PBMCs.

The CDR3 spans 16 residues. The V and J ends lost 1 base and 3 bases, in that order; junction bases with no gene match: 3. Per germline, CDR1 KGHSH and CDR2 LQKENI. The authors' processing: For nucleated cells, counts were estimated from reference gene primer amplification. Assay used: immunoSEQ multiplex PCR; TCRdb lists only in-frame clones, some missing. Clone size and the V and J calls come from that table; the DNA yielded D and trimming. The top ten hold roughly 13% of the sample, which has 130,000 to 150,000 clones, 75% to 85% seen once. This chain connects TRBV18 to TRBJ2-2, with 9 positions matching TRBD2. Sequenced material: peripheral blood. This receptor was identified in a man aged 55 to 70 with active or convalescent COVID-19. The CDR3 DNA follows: TGTGCCAGCTCACCACGGGTAGCGGGAGACACCGGGGAGCTGTTTTTT. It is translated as CASSPRVAGDTGELFF.